A selection of T cell receptor beta chains follows, all from one sample in a study of CD8 T cells in Susac syndrome. TCRdb processed the immunoSEQ multiplex PCR reads anew with MiXCR; each CDR3 protein has one entry. This sample has 200,000 or so distinct CDR3 sequences, with about 95% found just once. The specimen sequenced was CD4+ T cells from PBMCs. The receptors here all came from a human donor with multiple sclerosis. CDR3s include the opening cysteine and the closing phenylalanine or tryptophan. A D gene is named only where the DNA matches it firmly. Only part of the rows carry a size: once, few, many, or a class if the clone is expanded.

>14|TRBJ1-1|TRBV9|.|.
TGTGCCAGCAGCTTTGGGACACCGAACACTGAAGCTTTCTTT
CASSFGTPNTEAFF
>12|TRBJ2-1|TRBV20-1|.|.
TGCAGTGCTAGAGCCATCTACAATGAGCAGTTCTTC
CSARAIYNEQFF
>14|TRBJ2-5|TRBV12-3/TRBV12-4|.|TRBD2
TGTGCCAGCAGACGTGACGGGGAGGGGGAGACCCAGTACTTC
CASRRDGEGETQYF
>15|TRBJ2-7|TRBV18|.|.
TGTGCCAGCTCACCAGCGGTAGCGAATACCTACGAGCAGTACTTC
CASSPAVANTYEQYF
>15|TRBJ1-5|TRBV3-1|.|TRBD1
TGTGCCAGCAGCCGGACAGGGGCTCCGAATCAGCCCCAGCATTTT
CASSRTGAPNQPQHF
>16|TRBJ2-5|TRBV20-1|.|TRBD2
TGCAGTGCGTCAGCTCGTAGCGGGGGGGCCCGGCAGACCCAGTACTTC
CSASARSGGARQTQYF
>14|TRBJ1-6|TRBV9|few|.
TGTGCCAGCAGTCCGAGCTCCTATAATTCACCCCTCCACTTT
CASSPSSYNSPLHF
>14|TRBJ2-7|TRBV20-1|.|TRBD2
TGCAGTGCTAGAGTAGCGGGTACGTTCTACGAGCAGTACTTC
CSARVAGTFYEQYF
>16|TRBJ1-1|TRBV7-9|.|.
TGTGCCAGCAGCTTACCCCTACAAAAGGTCAACACTGAAGCTTTCTTT
CASSLPLQKVNTEAFF
>14|TRBJ1-2|TRBV7-2|once|.
TGTGCCAGCAGCTTGAGTCGGCTGGGGCCGGGCTACACCTTC
CASSLSRLGPGYTF
>15|TRBJ2-7|TRBV12-3/TRBV12-4|.|TRBD1
TGTGCCAGCAGATCCGGACAGGGGGCTTTGGTCGAGCAGTACTTC
CASRSGQGALVEQYF
>13|TRBJ2-3|TRBV12-3/TRBV12-4|.|.
TGTGCCAGCAGAAGCCTCGACACAGATACGCAGTATTTT
CASRSLDTDTQYF
>16|TRBJ1-2|TRBV9|.|.
TGTGCCAGCAGCCCTCACCCGGGGCAGCCTTCCTATGGCTACACCTTC
CASSPHPGQPSYGYTF
>14|TRBJ2-3|TRBV29-1|few|TRBD1
TGCAGCGTCTTTGGACAGGCCAGGGCAGATACGCAGTATTTT
CSVFGQARADTQYF
>14|TRBJ2-5|TRBV4-1|.|.
TGCGCCAGCAGCCAAGATTTACCCGGGAGGACCCAGTACTTC
CASSQDLPGRTQYF
>14|TRBJ1-1|TRBV20-1|.|.
TGCAGTGCTAGAGGGGGGAGGGGGAACACTGAAGCTTTCTTT
CSARGGRGNTEAFF